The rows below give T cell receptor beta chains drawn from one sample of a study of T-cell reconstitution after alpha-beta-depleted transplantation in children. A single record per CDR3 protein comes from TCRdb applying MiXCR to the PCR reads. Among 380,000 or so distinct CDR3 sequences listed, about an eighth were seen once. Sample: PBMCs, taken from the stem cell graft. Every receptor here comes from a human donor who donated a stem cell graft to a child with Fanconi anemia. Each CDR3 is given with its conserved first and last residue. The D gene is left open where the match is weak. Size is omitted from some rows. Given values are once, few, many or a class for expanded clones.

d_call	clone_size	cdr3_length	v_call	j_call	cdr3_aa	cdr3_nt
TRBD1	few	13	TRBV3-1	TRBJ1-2	CASSGTGVNGYTF	TGTGCCAGCTCCGGGACAGGGGTGAATGGCTACACCTTC
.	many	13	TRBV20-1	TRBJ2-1	CSAIPRGLQEEFF	TGCAGTGCTATTCCAAGGGGGTTACAGGAAGAGTTCTTC
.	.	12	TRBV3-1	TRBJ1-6	CASSQDIAPLHF	TGTGCCAGCAGCCAAGATATTGCACCCCTCCACTTT
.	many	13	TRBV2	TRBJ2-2	CASNQGYTGELFF	TGTGCCAGCAACCAGGGGTACACCGGGGAGCTGTTTTTT
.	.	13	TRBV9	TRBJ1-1	CASTTPRNTEAFF	TGTGCCAGCACCACTCCCAGGAACACTGAAGCTTTCTTT
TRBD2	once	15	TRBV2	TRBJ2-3	CASSGGGLAKIPQYF	TGTGCCAGCAGTGGGGGGGGACTAGCGAAAATCCCGCAGTATTTT
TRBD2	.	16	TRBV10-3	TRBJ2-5	CAISELAGSLQETQYF	TGTGCCATCAGTGAACTAGCGGGGAGTTTGCAAGAGACCCAGTACTTC
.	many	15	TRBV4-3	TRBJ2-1	CASSQSSGIYNEQFF	TGCGCCAGCAGCCAATCAAGCGGAATATACAATGAGCAGTTCTTC
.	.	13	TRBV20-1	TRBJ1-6	CSGQSSYNSPLHF	TGCAGTGGCCAGAGCTCCTATAATTCACCCCTCCACTTT
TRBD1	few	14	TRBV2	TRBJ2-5	CASSPQGAMETQYF	TGTGCCAGCAGTCCCCAGGGGGCGATGGAGACCCAGTACTTC
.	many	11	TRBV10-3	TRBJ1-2	CAISQEGGYTF	TGTGCCATCAGCCAGGAGGGGGGCTACACCTTC
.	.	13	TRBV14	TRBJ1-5	CASSQGLYQPQHF	TGTGCCAGCAGCCAAGGTCTTTATCAGCCCCAGCATTTT
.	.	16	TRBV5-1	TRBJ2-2	CASSLGPRGTTGELFF	TGCGCCAGCAGCTTGGGACCCAGAGGCACCACCGGGGAGCTGTTTTTT
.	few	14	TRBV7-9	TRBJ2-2	CASNPDSNTGELFF	TGTGCCAGCAACCCAGATTCAAACACCGGGGAGCTGTTTTTT
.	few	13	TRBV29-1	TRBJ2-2	CSVERRNTGELFF	TGCAGCGTTGAAAGGAGGAACACCGGGGAGCTGTTTTTT
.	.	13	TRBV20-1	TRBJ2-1	CSAQPDPGNEQFF	TGCAGTGCCCAGCCGGACCCAGGGAATGAGCAGTTCTTC
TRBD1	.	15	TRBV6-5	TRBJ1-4	CASSYSPGGYEKLFF	TGTGCCAGCAGTTACTCTCCAGGGGGATATGAAAAACTGTTTTTT
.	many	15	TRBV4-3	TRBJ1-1	CASSQGVLMNTEAFF	TGCGCCAGCAGCCAAGGAGTACTTATGAACACTGAAGCTTTCTTT